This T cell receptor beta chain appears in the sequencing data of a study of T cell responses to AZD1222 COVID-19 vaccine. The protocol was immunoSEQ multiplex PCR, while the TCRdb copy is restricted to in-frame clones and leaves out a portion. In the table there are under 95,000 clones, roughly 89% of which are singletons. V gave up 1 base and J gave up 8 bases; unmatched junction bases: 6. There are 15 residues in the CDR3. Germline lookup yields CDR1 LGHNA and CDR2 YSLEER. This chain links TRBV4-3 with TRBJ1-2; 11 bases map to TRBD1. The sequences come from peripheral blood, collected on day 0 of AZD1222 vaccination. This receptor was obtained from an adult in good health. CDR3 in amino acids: CASSQGPGQGGGYTF. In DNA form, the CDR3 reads TGCGCCAGCAGCCAAGGGCCGGGACAGGGGGGCGGCTACACCTTC.